These 3 T cell receptor beta chains were sequenced from one sample in a study of molecular identifiers for immune sequencing clone quantification (dated by TCRdb to between 2018 and 2020). The library relied on PCR. The data were produced on a NextSeq 500. In TCRdb, the public reads were trimmed at Q25 with fastp and aligned with MiXCR, with productive beta chains retained. Each record represents a unique CDR3 protein, reported with the most common genes and DNA among its rows. Within this sample are 400,000 to 600,000 distinct CDR3 sequences, with 25% of them counted one time only. Clones ranked in the top ten supply around 0.8% of the sample. The sequenced sample was naive CD8+ T cells from blood, with Jurkat cell RNA spiked in. Sample cell subset or site, as interpreted from the label and publication: FACS-sorted CD8+CD4-CCR7+CD45RA+ naive T cells. The receptors were sampled from a human donor in good health. Some libraries in this study had Jurkat cell RNA spiked in.

This chain links TRBV4-2 with TRBJ2-1; 12 bases line up with TRBD2. The germline CDR1 and CDR2 sequences are LGHNA and YNFKEQ. After removal of 5 bases from V and 6 bases from J, the junction contained 5 bases not matched to a gene. This CDR3 comprises 15 residues. The CDR3 DNA sequence: TGTGCCAGCAGCTCACTAGCGGGGGGCCTCAATGAGCAGTTCTTC. As protein: CASSSLAGGLNEQFF.

The CDR3 DNA sequence: TGTGCCAGCAGCTTAGCGGAGCGGGGGCCCTACGAGCAGTACTTC. It is translated as CASSLAERGPYEQYF. The V gene is TRBV11-2, the J gene TRBJ2-7; 8 bases map to TRBD2. This CDR3 is 15 amino acids long. CDR1 and CDR2 (germline): SGHAT, FQNNGV. Trimming cost V 1 base and J 2 bases; bases outside gene matches: 4.

This clonotype was counted a few times. The CDR3 coding sequence is TGTGCCATCAGTGCGGGAGGTCGGGACACTGAAGCTTTCTTT. It encodes CAISAGGRDTEAFF. The genes are TRBV10-3 and TRBJ1-1; D uncertain. Germline V gives CDR1 ENHRY, CDR2 SYGVKD. The CDR3 loop spans 14 amino acids. V was pared by 4 bases and J by 3 bases, with 12 bases between.